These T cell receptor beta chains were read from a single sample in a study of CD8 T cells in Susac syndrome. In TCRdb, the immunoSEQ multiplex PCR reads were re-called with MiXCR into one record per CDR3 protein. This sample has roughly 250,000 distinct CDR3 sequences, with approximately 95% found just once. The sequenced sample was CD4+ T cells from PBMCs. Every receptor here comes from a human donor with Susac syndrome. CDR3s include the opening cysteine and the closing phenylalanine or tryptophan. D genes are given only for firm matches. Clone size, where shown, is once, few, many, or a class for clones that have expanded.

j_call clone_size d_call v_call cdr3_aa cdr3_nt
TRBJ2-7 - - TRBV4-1 CASSQASHVLSEQYF TGCGCCAGCAGCCAAGCCTCCCACGTCCTCTCCGAGCAGTACTTC
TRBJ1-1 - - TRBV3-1 CASSPPEGPTNDEAFF TGTGCCAGCAGCCCCCCGGAGGGACCTACGAACGATGAAGCTTTCTTT
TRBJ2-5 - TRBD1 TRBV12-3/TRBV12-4 CASSPQTPGTGAKTQYF TGTGCCAGCAGTCCTCAAACCCCCGGGACAGGGGCCAAGACCCAGTACTTC
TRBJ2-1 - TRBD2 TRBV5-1 CASSLGRASGVFYEQFF TGCGCCAGCAGCTTGGGTCGTGCTAGCGGGGTGTTCTATGAGCAGTTCTTC
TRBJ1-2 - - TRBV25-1 CASSELQATHGYTF TGTGCCAGCAGTGAATTACAGGCCACACATGGCTACACCTTC
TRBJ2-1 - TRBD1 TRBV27 CASSRDREDHNEQFF TGTGCCAGCAGCCGGGACAGGGAAGACCACAATGAGCAGTTCTTC
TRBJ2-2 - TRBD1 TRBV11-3 CASSLASGGTGELFF TGTGCCAGCAGCTTAGCTTCAGGGGGTACCGGGGAGCTGTTTTTT
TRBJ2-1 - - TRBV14 CASSQLDRPLSYNEQFF TGTGCCAGCAGCCAATTAGACAGGCCTCTCTCCTACAATGAGCAGTTCTTC
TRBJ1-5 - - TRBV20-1 CSARGHGSQQPQHF TGCAGTGCTAGAGGCCACGGGTCACAGCAGCCCCAGCATTTT
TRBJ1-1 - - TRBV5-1 CASSLISVNTEAFF TGCGCCAGCAGCTTGATCTCAGTGAACACTGAAGCTTTCTTT
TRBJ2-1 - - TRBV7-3 CASSPASGLQFF TGTGCCAGCAGCCCGGCATCGGGACTCCAGTTCTTC
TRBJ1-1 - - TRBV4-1 CASSQATGSEAFF TGCGCCAGCAGCCAAGCTACCGGTTCTGAAGCTTTCTTT
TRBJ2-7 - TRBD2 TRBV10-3 CATRTSAPEQYF TGTGCCACCCGGACTAGCGCTCCCGAGCAGTACTTC
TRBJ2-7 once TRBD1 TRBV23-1 CASSQTGTGDYEQYF TGCGCCAGCAGTCAAACAGGAACAGGGGACTACGAGCAGTACTTC
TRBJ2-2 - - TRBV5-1 CASSALWTIGNTGELFF TGCGCCAGCAGCGCACTTTGGACTATAGGAAACACCGGGGAGCTGTTTTTT
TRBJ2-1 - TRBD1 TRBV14 CASSQDRDRDYNEQFF TGTGCCAGCAGCCAAGATAGGGACAGGGACTACAATGAGCAGTTCTTC
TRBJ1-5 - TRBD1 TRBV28 CASSLGTGYQPQHF TGTGCCAGCAGTTTGGGGACAGGGTACCAGCCCCAGCATTTT
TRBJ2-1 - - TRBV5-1 CASSLRPESGNEQFF TGCGCCAGCAGCTTGCGGCCAGAAAGCGGCAATGAGCAGTTCTTC
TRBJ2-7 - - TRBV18 CASSPPMGYEQYF TGTGCCAGCTCACCACCGATGGGTTACGAGCAGTACTTC
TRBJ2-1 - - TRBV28 CASRKRRQDSSYNEQFF TGTGCCAGCAGGAAGAGGAGACAGGATAGCTCCTACAATGAGCAGTTCTTC
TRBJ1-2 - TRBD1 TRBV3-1 CASTTTRGQNYGYTF TGTGCCAGCACCACCACGAGGGGACAGAACTATGGCTACACCTTC
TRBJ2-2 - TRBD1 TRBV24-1 CATGPGQGTTGELFF TGTGCCACAGGCCCGGGACAGGGAACCACCGGGGAGCTGTTTTTT
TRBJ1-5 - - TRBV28 CASSLFIHQPQHF TGTGCCAGCAGTTTATTTATCCACCAGCCCCAGCATTTT
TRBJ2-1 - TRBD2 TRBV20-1 CSARGTSGRAYNEQFF TGCAGTGCTAGAGGGACTAGCGGGAGGGCCTACAATGAGCAGTTCTTC
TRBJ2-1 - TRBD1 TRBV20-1 CSATTTRDSYNEQFF TGCAGTGCTACCACTACCAGGGACAGTTACAATGAGCAGTTCTTC
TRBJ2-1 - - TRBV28 CASSTMTLEQFF TGTGCCAGCAGTACTATGACACTTGAGCAGTTCTTC
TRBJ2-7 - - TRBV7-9 CASSKSSATREQYF TGTGCCAGCAGCAAGTCCAGTGCCACTAGGGAGCAGTACTTC
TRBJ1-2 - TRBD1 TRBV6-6 CASSLGQGAYGYTF TGTGCCAGCAGTTTAGGACAGGGAGCTTATGGCTACACCTTC
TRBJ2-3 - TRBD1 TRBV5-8 CASGRQGAWPDTQYF TGTGCCAGCGGCAGACAGGGGGCTTGGCCAGATACGCAGTATTTT
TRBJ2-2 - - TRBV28 CASSVTSKKGVGELFF TGTGCCAGCAGTGTCACTAGCAAAAAGGGGGTCGGGGAGCTGTTTTTT
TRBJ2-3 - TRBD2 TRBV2 CASLQRGNTDTQYF TGTGCCAGCTTACAGCGGGGGAACACAGATACGCAGTATTTT
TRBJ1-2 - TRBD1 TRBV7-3 CASSRGQGTGYTF TGTGCCAGCAGCAGAGGACAGGGTACTGGCTACACCTTC
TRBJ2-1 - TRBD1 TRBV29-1 CSVQTGESNEQFF TGCAGCGTCCAGACAGGGGAATCGAATGAGCAGTTCTTC
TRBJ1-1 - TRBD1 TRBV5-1 CASSFDGQGARTEAFF TGCGCCAGCAGCTTTGACGGACAGGGGGCAAGGACTGAAGCTTTCTTT
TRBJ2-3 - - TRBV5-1 CASSLGGFTDTQYF TGCGCCAGCAGCCTCGGGGGTTTCACAGATACGCAGTATTTT
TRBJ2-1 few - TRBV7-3 CASSLVGSYNEQFF TGTGCCAGCAGCTTAGTGGGCAGCTACAATGAGCAGTTCTTC
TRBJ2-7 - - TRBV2 CASSDLAPLYEQYF TGTGCCAGCAGTGACTTGGCGCCCCTCTACGAGCAGTACTTC
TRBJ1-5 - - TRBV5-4 CASSLPGRNQPQHF TGTGCCAGCAGCCTTCCGGGACGGAATCAGCCCCAGCATTTT
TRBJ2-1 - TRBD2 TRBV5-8 CAINEQAFGTSSSNEQFF TGTGCCATCAACGAACAGGCTTTTGGGACTAGTTCTAGCAATGAGCAGTTCTTC
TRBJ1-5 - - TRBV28 CASSSPWGSSNQPQHF TGTGCCAGCAGTTCCCCATGGGGATCGAGCAATCAGCCCCAGCATTTT
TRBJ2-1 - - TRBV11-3 CASSLVLIDEQFF TGTGCCAGCAGCTTAGTACTAATCGATGAGCAGTTCTTC
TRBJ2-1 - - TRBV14 CASSQWTVNNEQFF TGTGCCAGCAGCCAGTGGACGGTAAACAATGAGCAGTTCTTC
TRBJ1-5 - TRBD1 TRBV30 CAWNDRGHQPQHF TGTGCCTGGAATGACAGGGGACATCAGCCCCAGCATTTT
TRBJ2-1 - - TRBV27 CASSLQGMGYNEQFF TGTGCCAGCAGTTTGCAGGGTATGGGCTACAATGAGCAGTTCTTC
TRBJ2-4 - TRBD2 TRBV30 CAWSLAGTGNIQYF TGTGCCTGGAGCCTAGCGGGGACGGGAAACATTCAGTACTTC
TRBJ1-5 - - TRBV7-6 CASSLGGNSNQPQHF TGTGCCAGCTCCCTGGGAGGCAATAGCAATCAGCCCCAGCATTTT
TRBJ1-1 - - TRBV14 CASSQRQGYTEAFF TGTGCCAGCAGCCAACGGCAGGGGTACACTGAAGCTTTCTTT
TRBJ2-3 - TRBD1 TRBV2 CASTSWDRAKPGTDTQYF TGTGCCTCGACAAGCTGGGACAGGGCAAAACCGGGCACAGATACGCAGTATTTT
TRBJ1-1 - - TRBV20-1 CSAVRGRTALEAFF TGCAGTGCGGTCCGAGGACGGACCGCATTGGAAGCTTTCTTT
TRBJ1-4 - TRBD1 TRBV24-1 CATRGTDEKLFF TGTGCCACCAGGGGGACAGATGAAAAACTGTTTTTT
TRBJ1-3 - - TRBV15 CATSRDTRLSGNTIYF TGTGCCACCAGCAGGGACACCCGGCTCTCTGGAAACACCATATATTTT
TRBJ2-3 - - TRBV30 CAWSAVGTSTDTQYF TGTGCCTGGAGTGCTGTGGGGACTAGCACAGATACGCAGTATTTT
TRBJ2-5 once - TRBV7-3 CASSPFTGLETQYF TGTGCCAGCAGCCCATTTACAGGGTTGGAGACCCAGTACTTC